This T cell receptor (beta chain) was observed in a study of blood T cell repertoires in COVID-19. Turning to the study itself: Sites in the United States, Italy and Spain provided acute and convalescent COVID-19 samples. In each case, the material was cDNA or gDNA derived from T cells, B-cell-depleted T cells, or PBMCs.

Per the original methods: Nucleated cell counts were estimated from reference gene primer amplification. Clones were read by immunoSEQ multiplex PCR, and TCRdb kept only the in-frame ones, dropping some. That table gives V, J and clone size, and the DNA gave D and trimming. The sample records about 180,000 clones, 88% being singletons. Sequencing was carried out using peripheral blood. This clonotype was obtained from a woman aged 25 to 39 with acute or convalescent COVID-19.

The CDR3 DNA reads as TGTGCCTGGAGTGTGGGAGTACAGTGGGTAGGTGGCTACACCTTC. Translation gives CAWSVGVQWVGGYTF. This chain connects TRBV30 to TRBJ1-2; D gene uncertain. Deletions cut 0 bases from V and 7 bases from J, with 18 bases between. This CDR3 has 15 residues. Per the germline V gene, CDR1 is GTSNPN and CDR2 is SVGIG (reference sequence).